Sequencing of this T cell receptor beta chain was carried out in a study of monozygotic twins with inflammatory bowel disease. CDR1 and CDR2 from the germline V gene are SGHNT and YYREEE (reference sequence). The CDR3 consists of 17 residues. TCRdb reanalyzed the 5' RACE reads and collapses them to one entry per CDR3 protein, without DNA. Its table records some 200,000 distinct CDR3 sequences. The chain uses TRBV5-4 and TRBJ2-3; TCRdb's assignment of TRBD2 cannot be checked, as there is no DNA. Sequenced sample: blood. This receptor was obtained from a human donor with ulcerative colitis or Crohn's disease, or a healthy co-twin of an affected twin (not recorded which). The CDR3: CASSAGTSGGRADTQYF.